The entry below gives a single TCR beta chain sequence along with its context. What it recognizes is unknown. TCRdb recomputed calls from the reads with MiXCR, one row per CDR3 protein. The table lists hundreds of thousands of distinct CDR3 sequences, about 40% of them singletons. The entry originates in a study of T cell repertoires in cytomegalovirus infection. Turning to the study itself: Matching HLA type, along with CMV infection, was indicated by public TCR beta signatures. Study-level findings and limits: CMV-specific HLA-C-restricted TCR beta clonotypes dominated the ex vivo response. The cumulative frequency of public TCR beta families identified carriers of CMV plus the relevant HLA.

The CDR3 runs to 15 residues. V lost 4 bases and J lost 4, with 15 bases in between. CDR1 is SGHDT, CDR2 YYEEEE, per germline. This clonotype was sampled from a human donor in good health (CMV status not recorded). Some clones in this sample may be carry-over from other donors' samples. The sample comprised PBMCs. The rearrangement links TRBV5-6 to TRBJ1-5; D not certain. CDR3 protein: CASSPPDRRNQPQHF. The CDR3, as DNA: TGTGCCAGCAGCCCGCCGGATAGAAGAAATCAGCCCCAGCATTTT.